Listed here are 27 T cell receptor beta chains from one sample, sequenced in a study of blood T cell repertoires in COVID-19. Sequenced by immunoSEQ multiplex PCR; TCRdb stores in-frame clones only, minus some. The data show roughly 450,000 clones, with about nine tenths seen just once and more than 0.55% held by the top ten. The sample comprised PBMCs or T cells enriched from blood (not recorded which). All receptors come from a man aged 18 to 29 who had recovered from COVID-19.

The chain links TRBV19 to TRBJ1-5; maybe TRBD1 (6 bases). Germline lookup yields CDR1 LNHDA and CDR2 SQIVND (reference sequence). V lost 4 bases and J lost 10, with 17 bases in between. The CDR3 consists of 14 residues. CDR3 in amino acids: CASSTDRTLGPQHF. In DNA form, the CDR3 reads TGTGCCAGTAGTACCGACAGGACCCTCGGCCCCCAGCATTTT. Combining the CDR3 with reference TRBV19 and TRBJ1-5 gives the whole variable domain DGGITQSPKYLFRKEGQNVTLSCEQNLNHDAMYWYRQDPGQGLRLIYYSQIVNDFQKGDIAEGYSVSREKKESFPLTVTSAQKNPTAFYLCASSTDRTLGPQHFGDGTRLSIL.

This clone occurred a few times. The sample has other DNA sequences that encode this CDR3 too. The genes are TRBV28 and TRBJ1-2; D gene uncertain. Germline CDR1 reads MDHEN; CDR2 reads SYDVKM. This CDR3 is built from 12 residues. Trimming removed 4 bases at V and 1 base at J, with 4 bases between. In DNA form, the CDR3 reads TGTGCCAGCAGTTCCGTTAACTATGGCTACACCTTC. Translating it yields CASSSVNYGYTF.

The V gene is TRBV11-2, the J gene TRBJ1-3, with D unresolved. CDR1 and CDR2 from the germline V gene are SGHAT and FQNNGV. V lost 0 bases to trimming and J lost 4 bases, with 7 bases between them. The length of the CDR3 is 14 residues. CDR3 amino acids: CASSLDGLGNTIYF. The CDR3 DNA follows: TGTGCCAGCAGCTTAGACGGGTTAGGAAACACCATATATTTT.

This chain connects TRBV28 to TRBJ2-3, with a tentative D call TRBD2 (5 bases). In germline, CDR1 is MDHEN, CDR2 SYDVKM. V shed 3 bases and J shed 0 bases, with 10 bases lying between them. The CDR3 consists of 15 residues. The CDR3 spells CASSFGDYSTDTQYF. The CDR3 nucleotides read TGTGCCAGCAGTTTCGGTGACTATAGCACAGATACGCAGTATTTT. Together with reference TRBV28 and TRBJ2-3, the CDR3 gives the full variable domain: DVKVTQSSRYLVKRTGEKVFLECVQDMDHENMFWYRQDPGLGLRLIYFSYDVKMKEKGDIPEGYSVSREKKERFSLILESASTNQTSMYLCASSFGDYSTDTQYFGPGTRLTVL.

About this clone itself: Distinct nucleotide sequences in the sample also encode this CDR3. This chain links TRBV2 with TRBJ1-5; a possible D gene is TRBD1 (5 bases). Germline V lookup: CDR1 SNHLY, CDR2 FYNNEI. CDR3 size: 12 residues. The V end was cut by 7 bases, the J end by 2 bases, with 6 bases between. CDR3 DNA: TGTGCCAGCACGGGGGGCAATCAGCCCCAGCATTTT. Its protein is CASTGGNQPQHF.

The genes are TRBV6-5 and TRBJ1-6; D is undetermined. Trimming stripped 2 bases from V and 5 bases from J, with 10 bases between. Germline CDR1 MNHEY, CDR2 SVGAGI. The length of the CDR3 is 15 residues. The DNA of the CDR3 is TGTGCCAGCAGTTACCGGAGGGAGGATAATTCACCCCTCCACTTT. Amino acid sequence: CASSYRREDNSPLHF.

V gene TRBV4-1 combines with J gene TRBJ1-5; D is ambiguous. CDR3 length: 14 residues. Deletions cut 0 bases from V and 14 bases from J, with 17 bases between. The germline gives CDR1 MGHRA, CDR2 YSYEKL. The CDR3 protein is CASSQDLGRPVEHF. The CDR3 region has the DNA TGCGCCAGCAGCCAAGATCTGGGCAGGCCCGTCGAGCATTTT.

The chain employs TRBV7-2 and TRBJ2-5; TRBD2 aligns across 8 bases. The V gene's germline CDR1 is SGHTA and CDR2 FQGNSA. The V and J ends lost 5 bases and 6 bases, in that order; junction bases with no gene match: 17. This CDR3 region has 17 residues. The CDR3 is CASSPRGVAGYLQTQYF. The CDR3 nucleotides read TGTGCCAGCAGCCCCCGGGGGGTAGCGGGATACCTGCAGACCCAGTACTTC.

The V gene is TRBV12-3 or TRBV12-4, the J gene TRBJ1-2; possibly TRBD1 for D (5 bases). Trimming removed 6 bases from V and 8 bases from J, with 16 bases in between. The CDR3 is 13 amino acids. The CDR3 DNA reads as TGTGCCAGCAGCGCACCTTCGCGGGGCGGCTACACCTTC. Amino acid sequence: CASSAPSRGGYTF.

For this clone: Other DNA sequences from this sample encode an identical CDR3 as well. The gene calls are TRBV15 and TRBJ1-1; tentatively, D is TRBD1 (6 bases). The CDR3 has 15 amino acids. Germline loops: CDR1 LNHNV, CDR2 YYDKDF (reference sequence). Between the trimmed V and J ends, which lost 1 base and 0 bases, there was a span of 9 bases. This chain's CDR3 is CATSRAQGLNTEAFF. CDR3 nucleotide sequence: TGTGCCACCAGCAGAGCACAGGGACTGAACACTGAAGCTTTCTTT. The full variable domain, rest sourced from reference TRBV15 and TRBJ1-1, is DAMVIQNPRYQVTQFGKPVTLSCSQTLNHNVMYWYQQKSSQAPKLLFHYYDKDFNNEADTPDNFQSRRPNTSFCFLDIRSPGLGDTAMYLCATSRAQGLNTEAFFGQGTRLTVV.

The CDR3 DNA follows: TGCGCCAGCAGTGAGCACCCCAGCGTCTCTGGGGCCAACGTCCTGACTTTC. This gives the protein CASSEHPSVSGANVLTF. The chain couples TRBV10-2 to TRBJ2-6; D ambiguous. The germline gives CDR1 WSHSY, CDR2 SAAADI. V was trimmed by 2 bases and J by 0 bases, leaving 11 bases between them. The CDR3 extends over 17 amino acids.

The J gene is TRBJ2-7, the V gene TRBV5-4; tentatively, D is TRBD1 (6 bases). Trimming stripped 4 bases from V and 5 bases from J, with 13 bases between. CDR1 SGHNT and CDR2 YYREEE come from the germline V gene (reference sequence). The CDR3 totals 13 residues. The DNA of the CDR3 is TGTGCCAGCAGCAAACAGGGTCGGGACGAGCAGTACTTC. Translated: CASSKQGRDEQYF.

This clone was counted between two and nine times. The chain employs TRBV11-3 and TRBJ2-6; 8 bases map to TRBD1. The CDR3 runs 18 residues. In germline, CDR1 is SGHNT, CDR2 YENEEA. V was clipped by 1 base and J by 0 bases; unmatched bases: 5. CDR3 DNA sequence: TGTGCCAGCAGCTTAGGACAGGGGACCTACTCTGGGGCCAACGTCCTGACTTTC. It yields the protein CASSLGQGTYSGANVLTF.

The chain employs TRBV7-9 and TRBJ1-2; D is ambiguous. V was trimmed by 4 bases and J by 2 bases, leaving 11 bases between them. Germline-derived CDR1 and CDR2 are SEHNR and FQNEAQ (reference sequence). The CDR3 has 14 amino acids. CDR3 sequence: CASSSITENYGYTF. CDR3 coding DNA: TGTGCCAGCAGCTCCATCACAGAAAACTATGGCTACACCTTC.

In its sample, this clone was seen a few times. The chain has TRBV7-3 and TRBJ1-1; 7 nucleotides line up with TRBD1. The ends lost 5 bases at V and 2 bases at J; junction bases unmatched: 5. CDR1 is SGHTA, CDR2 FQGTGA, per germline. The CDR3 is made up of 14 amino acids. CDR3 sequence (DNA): TGTGCCAGCAGCACGACAGGGCCTAACACTGAAGCTTTCTTT. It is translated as CASSTTGPNTEAFF. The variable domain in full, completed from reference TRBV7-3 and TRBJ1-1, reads GAGVSQTPSNKVTEKGKYVELRCDPISGHTALYWYRQSLGQGPEFLIYFQGTGAADDSGLPNDRFFAVRPEGSVSTLKIQRTERGDSAVYLCASSTTGPNTEAFFGQGTRLTVV.

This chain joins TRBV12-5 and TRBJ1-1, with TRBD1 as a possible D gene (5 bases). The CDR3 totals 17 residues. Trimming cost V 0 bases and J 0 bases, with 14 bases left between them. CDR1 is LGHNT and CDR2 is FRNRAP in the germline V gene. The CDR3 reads CASGLVGLGTMNTEAFF. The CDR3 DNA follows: TGTGCTAGTGGTTTGGTTGGACTGGGGACTATGAACACTGAAGCTTTCTTT.

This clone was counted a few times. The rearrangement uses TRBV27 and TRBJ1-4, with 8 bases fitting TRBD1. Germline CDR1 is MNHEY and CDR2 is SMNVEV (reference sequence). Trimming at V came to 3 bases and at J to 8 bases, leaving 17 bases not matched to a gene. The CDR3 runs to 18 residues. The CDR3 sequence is CASSFLGQGGPFGEKLFF. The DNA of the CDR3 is TGTGCCAGCAGTTTCCTCGGACAGGGTGGCCCGTTTGGGGAAAAACTGTTTTTT.

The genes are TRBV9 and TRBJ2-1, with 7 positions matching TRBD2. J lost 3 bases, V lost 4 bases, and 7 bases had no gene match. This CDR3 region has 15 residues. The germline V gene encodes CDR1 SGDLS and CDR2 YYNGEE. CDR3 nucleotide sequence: TGTGCCAGCAGCCCCCGGGACTACAACTACAATGAGCAGTTCTTC. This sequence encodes CASSPRDYNYNEQFF.

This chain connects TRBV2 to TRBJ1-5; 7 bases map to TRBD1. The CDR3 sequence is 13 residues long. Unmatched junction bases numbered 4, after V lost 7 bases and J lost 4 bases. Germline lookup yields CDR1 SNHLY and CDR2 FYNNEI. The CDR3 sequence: CASIQGENQPQHF. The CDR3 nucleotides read TGTGCCAGCATCCAGGGGGAGAATCAGCCCCAGCATTTT.

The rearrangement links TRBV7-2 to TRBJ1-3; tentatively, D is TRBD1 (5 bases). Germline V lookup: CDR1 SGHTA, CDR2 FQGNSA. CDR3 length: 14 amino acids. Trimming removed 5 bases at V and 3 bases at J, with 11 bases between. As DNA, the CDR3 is TGTGCCAGCAGCCTAAAGACAGTTGGAAACACCATATATTTT. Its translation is CASSLKTVGNTIYF.

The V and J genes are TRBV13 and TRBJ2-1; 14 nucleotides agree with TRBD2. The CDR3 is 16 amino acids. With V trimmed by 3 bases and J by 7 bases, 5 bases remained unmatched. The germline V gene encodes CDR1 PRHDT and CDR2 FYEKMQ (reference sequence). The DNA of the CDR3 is TGTGCCAGCAGCTTCCCGGGACTAGCGGGGGCAAATGAGCAGTTCTTC. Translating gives CASSFPGLAGANEQFF.

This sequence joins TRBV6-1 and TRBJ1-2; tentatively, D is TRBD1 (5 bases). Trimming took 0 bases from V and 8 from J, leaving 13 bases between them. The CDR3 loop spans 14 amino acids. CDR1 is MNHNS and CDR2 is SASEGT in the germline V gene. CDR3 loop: CASSEARRALGYTF. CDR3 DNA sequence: TGTGCCAGCAGTGAAGCGCGCAGGGCGCTCGGCTACACCTTC.

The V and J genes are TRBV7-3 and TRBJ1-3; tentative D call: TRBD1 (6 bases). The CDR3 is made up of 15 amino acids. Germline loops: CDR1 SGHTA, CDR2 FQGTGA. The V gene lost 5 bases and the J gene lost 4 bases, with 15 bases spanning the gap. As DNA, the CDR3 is TGTGCCAGCAGCCCCGGTGGGGGCTTCGGAAACACCATATATTTT. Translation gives CASSPGGGFGNTIYF.

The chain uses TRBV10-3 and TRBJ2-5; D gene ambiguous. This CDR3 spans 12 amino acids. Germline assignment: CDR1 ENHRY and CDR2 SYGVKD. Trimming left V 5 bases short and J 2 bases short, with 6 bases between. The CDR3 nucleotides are TGTGCCATCAGTCCCTCTCAAGAGACCCAGTACTTC. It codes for CAISPSQETQYF.

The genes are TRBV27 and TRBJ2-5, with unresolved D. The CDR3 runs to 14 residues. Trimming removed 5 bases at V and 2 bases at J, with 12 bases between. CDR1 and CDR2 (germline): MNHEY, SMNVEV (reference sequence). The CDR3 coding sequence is TGTGCCAGCAGTCCCGCCCACAAGCAAGAGACCCAGTACTTC. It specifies CASSPAHKQETQYF.

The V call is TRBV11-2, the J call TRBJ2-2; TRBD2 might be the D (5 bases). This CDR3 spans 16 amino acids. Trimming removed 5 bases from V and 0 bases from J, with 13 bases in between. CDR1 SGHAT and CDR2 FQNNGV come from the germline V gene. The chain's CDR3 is CASSPRGLSNTGELFF. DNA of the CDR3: TGTGCCAGCAGCCCCCGAGGACTTTCGAACACCGGGGAGCTGTTTTTT. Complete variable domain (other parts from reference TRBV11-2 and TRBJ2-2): EAGVAQSPRYKIIEKRQSVAFWCNPISGHATLYWYQQILGQGPKLLIQFQNNGVVDDSQLPKDRFSAERLKGVDSTLKIQPAKLEDSAVYLCASSPRGLSNTGELFFGEGSRLTVL.

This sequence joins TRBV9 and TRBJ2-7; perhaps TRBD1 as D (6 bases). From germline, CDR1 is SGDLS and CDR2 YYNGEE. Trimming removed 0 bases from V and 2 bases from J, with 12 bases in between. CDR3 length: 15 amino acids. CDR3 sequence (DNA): TGTGCCAGCAGCGTAGACTACAGGGTCCCCTACGAGCAGTACTTC. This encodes CASSVDYRVPYEQYF.